Listed below are T cell receptor beta chains from one sample, sequenced in a study of blood T cell repertoires in COVID-19. Profiling relied on immunoSEQ multiplex PCR, and the TCRdb table lists in-frame clones only, not all of them. The sample records 55,000 to 75,000 clones, more than 65% being singletons. Sequenced sample: peripheral blood. These receptor sequences come from an elderly man with COVID-19, enrolled during active disease. Both conserved end residues are part of each CDR3. D genes are given only for firm matches. The listing skips clone size in some rows; elsewhere it reads once, few, many or a size class.

CDR3 DNA | CDR3 protein | J gene | clone size | D gene | V gene
TGTGCCAGCAGCCGAGGGACAGGGGCCTACAATGAGCAGTTCTTC | CASSRGTGAYNEQFF | TRBJ2-1 | - | TRBD1 | TRBV11-3
TGTGCCAGCAGCAAGAGACTAGCGGGGGCCTCACAGTCCTACAATGAGCAGTTCTTC | CASSKRLAGASQSYNEQFF | TRBJ2-1 | few | TRBD2 | TRBV7-9
TGTGCCAGCAGTCCCCAGGTGGGTGGGCAGCCCCAGCATTTT | CASSPQVGGQPQHF | TRBJ1-5 | once | - | TRBV6-2/TRBV6-3
TGTGCCAGCAGCTTTACAGGGTTGGGGACCGGGGAGCTGTTTTTT | CASSFTGLGTGELFF | TRBJ2-2 | - | - | TRBV11-2
TGTGCCAGCAGTTACTCTCAGGGATACTACAATGAGCAGTTCTTC | CASSYSQGYYNEQFF | TRBJ2-1 | - | - | TRBV6-5
TGTGCCAGAAGCTTAGCGGACCGGGACACCAGCAATCAGCCCCAGCATTTT | CARSLADRDTSNQPQHF | TRBJ1-5 | - | - | TRBV7-5
TGTGCCACCAGTGATTCGGGCAGGGCCAGCTCCTACAATGAGCAGTTCTTC | CATSDSGRASSYNEQFF | TRBJ2-1 | - | - | TRBV24-1
TGTGCCAGCAGCCATACCGGGGGGGGGAACTATGGCTACACCTTC | CASSHTGGGNYGYTF | TRBJ1-2 | - | - | TRBV4-2
TGTGCCAGTAGTATAGAGGGGGGGCAGGGGCATGAAGCTTTCTTT | CASSIEGGQGHEAFF | TRBJ1-1 | few | - | TRBV19
TGTGCCAGCAGTGGGACAGGGGTTACTGGAAACACCATATATTTT | CASSGTGVTGNTIYF | TRBJ1-3 | - | TRBD1 | TRBV6-1
TGTGCCAGCAGTTACGCGATCGATGGCTACACCTTC | CASSYAIDGYTF | TRBJ1-2 | - | - | TRBV6-2/TRBV6-3
TGTGCCAGCAGCGCCCACAGGGGGCCGGTTGATGGCAATCAGCCCCAGCATTTT | CASSAHRGPVDGNQPQHF | TRBJ1-5 | - | TRBD1 | TRBV7-9
TGTGCCAGCAGTTTCCAGGGGACCTCTGGAAACACCATATATTTT | CASSFQGTSGNTIYF | TRBJ1-3 | - | - | TRBV2
TGTGCCAGCAGTTACTCGAGGCTAAAAGAGACCCAGTACTTC | CASSYSRLKETQYF | TRBJ2-5 | - | - | TRBV6-5
TGTGCCAGCGCCAAGCCCGGGGAGCTGTTTTTT | CASAKPGELFF | TRBJ2-2 | - | - | TRBV2
TGTGCCAGCAGCACGCTACAGGGGGAGGGGCTAGATACGCAGTATTTT | CASSTLQGEGLDTQYF | TRBJ2-3 | - | - | TRBV5-4
TGTGCCAGCAGCTTGCCCTGGGACAGTAATGAAAAACTGTTTTTT | CASSLPWDSNEKLFF | TRBJ1-4 | - | TRBD1 | TRBV5-5
TGTGCCAGCAGCTTAGTGGCAGGCAGATCCCAAGAGACCCAGTACTTC | CASSLVAGRSQETQYF | TRBJ2-5 | - | - | TRBV7-7
TGTGCCAGCAGCCCACCGACAGGGAGCGTAGGCGCCGGGGAGCTGTTTTTT | CASSPPTGSVGAGELFF | TRBJ2-2 | - | TRBD1 | TRBV5-6
TGTGCCAGCAGCGTAGTGAGCCACGAAGCTTTCTTT | CASSVVSHEAFF | TRBJ1-1 | - | - | TRBV9